This entry concerns a single T cell receptor beta chain. No antigen is known for it. The PCR was carried out with 60 Vbeta primers and 13 Jbeta primers. Libraries were prepared by immunoSEQ multiplex PCR; TCRdb keeps only in-frame clonotypes and omits some of them. Here the sample spans some 67,000 clones, 60% to 80% being singletons. The sample comes from a study of cytomegalovirus exposure and HLA in healthy donors. Among the donors, all were healthy bone marrow donors. Findings of the study overall: In a later analysis, HLA-C alleles had the fewest associated TCRs, DRB1 alleles the most. Under in vitro conditions, three CMV-associated chains were confirmed as specific for CMV antigens.

CDR1 MNHEY and CDR2 SMNVEV come from the germline V gene (reference sequence). V dropped 5 bases and J dropped 6; count of bases not matched to a gene: 13. The CDR3 totals 16 residues. The source material was PBMCs. This sequence was found in a man in his 60s in good health and CMV-seropositive. V is TRBV27 and J is TRBJ2-3, with 8 bases identical to TRBD2. The CDR3 is CASSPRLARGHDTQYF. CDR3 in DNA: TGTGCCAGCAGTCCAAGACTAGCGAGGGGCCACGATACGCAGTATTTT.